The clone carrying this T cell receptor beta chain was found a few times. What it binds is unknown. This sample is drawn from a study of cytomegalovirus exposure and HLA in healthy donors. This CDR3 spans 14 amino acids. Germline V gene lookup returns CDR1 SGHNT and CDR2 YENEEA. V gave up 5 bases and J gave up 1 base; unmatched junction bases: 1. Overall study findings and caveats: In a later analysis, 15,000 to 20,000 TCR beta sequences were associated with HLA alleles at 0.05 false discovery rate. Researchers catalogued some 160 TCR beta chains as cytomegalovirus-associated.

PCR primers comprised 60 Vbeta and 13 Jbeta primers. The repertoire was sequenced with immunoSEQ multiplex PCR; TCRdb's copy has only in-frame clones and lacks some. The table lists around 120,000 clones, 60% to 85% of them singletons. Sequenced material: PBMCs. The receptor was isolated from a woman in her thirties or forties in good health and CMV-seropositive. This chain uses TRBV11-3 with TRBJ2-3; 9 bases fit TRBD2. The CDR3 region has the DNA TGTGCCAGCAGCCAGCGGGGGGGCACAGATACGCAGTATTTT. As protein: CASSQRGGTDTQYF.